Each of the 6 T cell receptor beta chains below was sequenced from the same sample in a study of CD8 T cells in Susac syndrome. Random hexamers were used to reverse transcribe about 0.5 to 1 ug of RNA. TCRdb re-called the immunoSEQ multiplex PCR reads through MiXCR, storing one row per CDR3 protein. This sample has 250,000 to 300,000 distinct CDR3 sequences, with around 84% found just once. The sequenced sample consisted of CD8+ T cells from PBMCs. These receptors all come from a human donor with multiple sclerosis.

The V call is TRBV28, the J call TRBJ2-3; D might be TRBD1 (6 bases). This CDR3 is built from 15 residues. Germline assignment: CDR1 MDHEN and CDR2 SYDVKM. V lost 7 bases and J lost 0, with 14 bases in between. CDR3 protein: CASTEGHISTDTQYF. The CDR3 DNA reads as TGTGCCAGCACCGAGGGACACATTAGCACAGATACGCAGTATTTT.

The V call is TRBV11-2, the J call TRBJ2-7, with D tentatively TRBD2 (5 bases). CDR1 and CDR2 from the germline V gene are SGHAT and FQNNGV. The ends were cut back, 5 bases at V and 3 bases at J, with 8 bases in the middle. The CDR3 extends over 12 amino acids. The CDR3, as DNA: TGTGCCAGCAGCGCCGGGGACTACGAGCAGTACTTC. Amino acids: CASSAGDYEQYF.

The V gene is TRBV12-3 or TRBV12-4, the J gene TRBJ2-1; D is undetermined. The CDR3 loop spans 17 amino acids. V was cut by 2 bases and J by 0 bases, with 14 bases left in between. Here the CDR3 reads CASSLSFVTSSYNEQFF. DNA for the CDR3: TGTGCCAGCAGTTTAAGTTTCGTCACGAGCTCCTACAATGAGCAGTTCTTC.

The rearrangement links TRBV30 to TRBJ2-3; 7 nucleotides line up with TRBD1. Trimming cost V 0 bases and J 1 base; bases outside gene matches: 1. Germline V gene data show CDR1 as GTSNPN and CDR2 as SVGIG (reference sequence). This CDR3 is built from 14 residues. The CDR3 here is CAWSVGTGTDTQYF. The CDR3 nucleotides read TGTGCCTGGAGTGTAGGGACAGGCACAGATACGCAGTATTTT.

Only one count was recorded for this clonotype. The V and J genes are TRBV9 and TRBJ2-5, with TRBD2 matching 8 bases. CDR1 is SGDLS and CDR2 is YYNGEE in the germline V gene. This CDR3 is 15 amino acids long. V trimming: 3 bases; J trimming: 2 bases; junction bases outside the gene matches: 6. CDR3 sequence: CASSASGSPQETQYF. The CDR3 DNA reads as TGTGCCAGCAGCGCCAGCGGGAGCCCTCAAGAGACCCAGTACTTC.

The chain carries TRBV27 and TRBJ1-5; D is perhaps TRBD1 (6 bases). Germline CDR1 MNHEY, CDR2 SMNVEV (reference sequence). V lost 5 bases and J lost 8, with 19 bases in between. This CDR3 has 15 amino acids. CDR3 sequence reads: CASSPGGGEGKPQHF. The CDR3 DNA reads TGTGCCAGCAGTCCCGGGGGCGGGGAAGGGAAGCCCCAGCATTTT.